This TCR beta chain was obtained from a study of identical twins. General study results and limits: Conclusions were based on cross-sectional statistical analysis, without following the same donors. Memory repertoires lacked the insertion deficit that abundant cord blood beta clonotypes showed.

On this clonotype: Its antigen is unknown.

Unique molecular identifiers were in the cDNA, with template-switch universal primer binding. MiXCR, run by TCRdb on the 5' RACE reads, gives a single entry per CDR3 protein. The sample contains approximately 260,000 distinct CDR3 sequences, around 15% of which appear only once. Per the germline V gene, CDR1 is SEHNR and CDR2 is FQNEAQ (reference sequence). The V and J ends lost 5 bases and 10 bases, in that order; junction bases with no gene match: 8. The CDR3 runs to 15 residues. The receptor comes from a woman between 18 and 29 years old in good health. The chain joins TRBV7-9 to TRBJ2-1; 13 bases line up with TRBD2. The material sequenced was memory (CD45RO+) T cells sorted from blood. DNA for the CDR3: TGTGCCAGCAGCCCAGGGACTAGCGGGACGGGAGAGCAGTTCTTC. Translating gives CASSPGTSGTGEQFF. Variable domain in full (rest from reference TRBV7-9 and TRBJ2-1): DTGVSQNPRHKITKRGQNVTFRCDPISEHNRLYWYRQTLGQGPEFLTYFQNEAQLEKSRLLSDRFSAERPKGSFSTLEIQRTEQGDSAMYLCASSPGTSGTGEQFFGPGTRLTVL.